These 6 T cell receptor beta chains were all obtained from the same sample, sequenced in a study of blood T cell repertoires in COVID-19. The assay was immunoSEQ multiplex PCR, and TCRdb's table has in-frame clones only and misses some. The sample shows about 210,000 clones, around 80% of them seen only once. The sample taken for sequencing was peripheral blood. The receptors originated from a middle-aged woman with acute or convalescent COVID-19.

The genes are TRBV5-6 and TRBJ1-5; TRBD1 is a possible D gene (5 bases). The V end lost 1 base, the J end lost 0 bases, and 11 bases lay between the germline ends. There are 16 residues in the CDR3. The germline V gene has CDR1 SGHDT and CDR2 YYEEEE. As DNA, the CDR3 is TGTGCCAGCAGCTTGCGCTCGACAGATAGCAATCAGCCCCAGCATTTT. This codes for CASSLRSTDSNQPQHF.

V is TRBV6-5 and J is TRBJ1-2; TRBD1 aligns across 8 bases. V trimming: 6 bases; J trimming: 8 bases; junction bases outside the gene matches: 8. The CDR3 length is 13 residues. Germline V lookup: CDR1 MNHEY, CDR2 SVGAGI. As DNA, the CDR3 is TGTGCCAGCAGACCGGGACAGGCACTCGGCTACACCTTC. Translating gives CASRPGQALGYTF.

This clone was seen more than once but under ten times. The chain has TRBV6-1 and TRBJ2-3, with TRBD2 matching over 7 bases. The junction had 10 bases not matched to a gene; V was cut back by 0 bases and J by 7 bases. This CDR3 has 16 amino acids. CDR1 and CDR2 from the germline V gene are MNHNS and SASEGT. The CDR3 region has the DNA TGTGCCAGCAGTGAAGCGGCGGGGGTCGCACTATATACGCAGTATTTT. This codes for CASSEAAGVALYTQYF.

The chain recombines TRBV30 with TRBJ2-2, with a tentative D call TRBD1 (5 bases). Germline values: CDR1 GTSNPN, CDR2 SVGIG (reference sequence). This CDR3 is 14 amino acids long. Trimming shortened V by 5 bases and J by 1 base, and 11 bases separated the two germline ends. CDR3 DNA: TGTGCCTGGGAACGGACAAGGAACACCGGGGAGCTGTTTTTT. As protein: CAWERTRNTGELFF.

The chain has TRBV27 and TRBJ2-7; 9 positions match TRBD1. From germline, CDR1 is MNHEY and CDR2 SMNVEV (reference sequence). The junction had 4 bases not matched to a gene; V was cut back by 6 bases and J by 1 base. The CDR3 is made up of 14 amino acids. The CDR3 DNA is TGTGCCAGCAGGCGTGGGACAGGGTCCTACGAGCAGTACTTC. Translation gives CASRRGTGSYEQYF.

The CDR3 region is CASSQVGRGVFGYTF. Written as DNA, the CDR3 is TGTGCCAGCAGCCAAGTTGGGCGGGGGGTCTTCGGCTACACCTTC. J is TRBJ1-2 and V is TRBV3-1 (or the pseudogene TRBV3-2), with a tentative D call TRBD1 (5 bases). V was trimmed by 1 base and J by 8 bases, leaving 17 bases between them. The CDR3 runs to 15 residues. Germline V CDR1 and CDR2: LGHDT, YNNKEL (reference sequence).